This T cell receptor (beta chain) originates from a study of a mutant IDH1 vaccine in newly diagnosed glioma. Study details: An approximately 62% male, 37.5% female split and a mean age of around 37 years characterized treated patients. Previous care, which was radiotherapy, temozolomide, or both, most often involved both.

The CDR3 runs 17 residues. Germline lookup yields CDR1 SGHRS and CDR2 YFSETQ. Trimming cost V 0 bases and J 3 bases, with 15 bases left between them. Profiled with immunoSEQ multiplex PCR; TCRdb holds only in-frame clones, not every one. The table records nearly 50,000 clones, 86% of them present only once. Time point reported: baseline, week 1 (first vaccination visit). Regarding treatment: pre-vaccination baseline after standard-of-care therapy. In every donor, the tumor was a new WHO grade 3 or 4 IDH1-mutant, ATRX-lost astrocytoma. The input for sequencing was PBMCs, taken from a glioma patient treated with radiotherapy, temozolomide or both. The clonotype originates from a man in his forties or fifties with glioma. This chain connects TRBV5-1 to TRBJ2-2; D is perhaps TRBD2 (6 bases). The CDR3 nucleotides read TGCGCCAGCAGCTTGGCCGGACTCGGGAGCGACACCGGGGAGCTGTTTTTT. Its protein is CASSLAGLGSDTGELFF. Drawing the rest from reference TRBV5-1 and TRBJ2-2, the complete variable domain is KAGVTQTPRYLIKTRGQQVTLSCSPISGHRSVSWYQQTPGQGLQFLFEYFSETQRNKGNFPGRFSGRQFSNSRSEMNVSTLELGDSALYLCASSLAGLGSDTGELFFGEGSRLTVL.